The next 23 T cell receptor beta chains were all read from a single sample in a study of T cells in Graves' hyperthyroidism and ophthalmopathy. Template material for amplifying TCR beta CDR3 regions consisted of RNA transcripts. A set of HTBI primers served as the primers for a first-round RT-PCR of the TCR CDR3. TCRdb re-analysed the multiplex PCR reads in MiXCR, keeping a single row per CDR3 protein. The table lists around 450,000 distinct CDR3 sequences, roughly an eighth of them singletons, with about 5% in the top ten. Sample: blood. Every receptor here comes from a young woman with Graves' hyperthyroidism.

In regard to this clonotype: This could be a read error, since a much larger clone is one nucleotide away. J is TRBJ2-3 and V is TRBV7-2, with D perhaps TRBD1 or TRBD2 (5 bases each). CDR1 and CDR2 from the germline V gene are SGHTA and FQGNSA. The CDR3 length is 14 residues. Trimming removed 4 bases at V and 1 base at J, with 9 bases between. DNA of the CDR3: TGTGCCAGCAGCTCTATGGGGGGCACAGATACGCAGTATTTT. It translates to CASSSMGGTDTQYF.

Written as DNA, the CDR3 is TGTGCCAGCAGCCCAGGGGGCCTAGCCCTGTCCTACGAGCAGTACTTC. Its translation: CASSPGGLALSYEQYF. The gene calls are TRBV7-8 and TRBJ2-7; 8 bases are a match to TRBD1. This CDR3 has 16 residues. The germline V gene has CDR1 SGHVS and CDR2 FQNEAQ. Trimming at V came to 5 bases and at J to 1 base, leaving 10 bases not matched to a gene.

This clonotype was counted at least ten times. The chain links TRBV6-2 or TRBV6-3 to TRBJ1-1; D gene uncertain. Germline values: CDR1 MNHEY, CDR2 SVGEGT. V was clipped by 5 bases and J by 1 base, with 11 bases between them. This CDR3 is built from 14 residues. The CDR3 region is CASSRGLTNTEAFF. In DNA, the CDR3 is TGTGCCAGCAGTAGAGGACTGACGAACACTGAAGCTTTCTTT.

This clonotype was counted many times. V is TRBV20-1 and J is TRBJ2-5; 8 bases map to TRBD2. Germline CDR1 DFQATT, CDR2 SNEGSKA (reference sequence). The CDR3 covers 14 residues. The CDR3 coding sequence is TGCAGCCCTCCGGGAGGGTTACCCGGAGAGACCCAGTACTTC. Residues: CSPPGGLPGETQYF.

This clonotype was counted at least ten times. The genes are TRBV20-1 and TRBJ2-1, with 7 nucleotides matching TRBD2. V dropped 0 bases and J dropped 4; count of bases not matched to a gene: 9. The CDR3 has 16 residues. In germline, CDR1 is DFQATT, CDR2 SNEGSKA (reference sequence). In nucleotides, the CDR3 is TGCAGTGCTAGAGACCTGAATAAGCGGGATTACAATGAGCAGTTCTTC. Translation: CSARDLNKRDYNEQFF.

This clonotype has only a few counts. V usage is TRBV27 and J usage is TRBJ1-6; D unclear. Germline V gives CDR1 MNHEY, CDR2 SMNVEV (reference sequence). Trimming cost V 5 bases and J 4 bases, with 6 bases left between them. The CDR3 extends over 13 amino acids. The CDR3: CASSLAYNSPLHF. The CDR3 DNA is TGTGCCAGCAGTCTAGCGTATAATTCACCCCTCCACTTT.

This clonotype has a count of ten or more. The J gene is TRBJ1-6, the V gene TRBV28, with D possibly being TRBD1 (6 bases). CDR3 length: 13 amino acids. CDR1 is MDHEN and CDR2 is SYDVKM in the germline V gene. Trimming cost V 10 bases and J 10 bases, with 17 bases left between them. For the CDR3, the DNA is TGTGCCATCCGGACAGACTCCCTCTCACCCCTCCACTTT. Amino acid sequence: CAIRTDSLSPLHF.

CDR3 in amino acids: CSAQGLAGDGAYEQYF. In DNA, the CDR3 is TGCAGTGCTCAGGGACTAGCGGGAGATGGGGCCTACGAGCAGTACTTC. The chain couples TRBV20-1 to TRBJ2-7, with 14 bases aligning to TRBD2. The CDR3 consists of 16 residues. The germline V gene has CDR1 DFQATT and CDR2 SNEGSKA (reference sequence). Germline trimming cut 5 bases from V and 2 bases from J; bases unmatched to any gene: 8.

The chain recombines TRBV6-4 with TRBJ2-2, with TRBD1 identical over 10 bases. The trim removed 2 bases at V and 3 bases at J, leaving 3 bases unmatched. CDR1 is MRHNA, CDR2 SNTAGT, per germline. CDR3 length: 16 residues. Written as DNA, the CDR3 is TGTGCCAGCAGTGACGGACAGGGGGATGACACCGGGGAGCTGTTTTTT. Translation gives CASSDGQGDDTGELFF.

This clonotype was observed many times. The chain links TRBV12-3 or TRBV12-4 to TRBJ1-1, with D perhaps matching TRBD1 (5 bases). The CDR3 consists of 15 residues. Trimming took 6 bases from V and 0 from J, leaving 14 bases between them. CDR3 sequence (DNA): TGTGCCAGCAGCCAGGGCGTCCTAATGAACACTGAAGCTTTCTTT. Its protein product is CASSQGVLMNTEAFF.

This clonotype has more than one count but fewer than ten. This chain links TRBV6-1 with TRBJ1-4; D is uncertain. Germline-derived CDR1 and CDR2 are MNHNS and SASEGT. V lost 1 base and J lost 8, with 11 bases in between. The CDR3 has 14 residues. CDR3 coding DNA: TGTGCCAGCAGTGAAGACCCCGGGCGAGAAAAACTGTTTTTT. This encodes CASSEDPGREKLFF.

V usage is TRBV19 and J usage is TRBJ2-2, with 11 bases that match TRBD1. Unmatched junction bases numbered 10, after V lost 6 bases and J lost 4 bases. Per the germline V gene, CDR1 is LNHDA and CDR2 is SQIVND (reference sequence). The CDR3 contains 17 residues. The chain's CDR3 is CASRRVRDRGSTGELFF. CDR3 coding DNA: TGTGCCAGTAGGAGAGTGAGGGACAGGGGGTCCACCGGGGAGCTGTTTTTT.

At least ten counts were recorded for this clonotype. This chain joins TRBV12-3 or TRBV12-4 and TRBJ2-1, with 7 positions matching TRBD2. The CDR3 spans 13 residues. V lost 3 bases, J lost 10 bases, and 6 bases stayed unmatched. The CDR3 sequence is CASSFTSAGEQFF. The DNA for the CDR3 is TGTGCCAGCAGTTTCACTAGCGCGGGGGAGCAGTTCTTC.

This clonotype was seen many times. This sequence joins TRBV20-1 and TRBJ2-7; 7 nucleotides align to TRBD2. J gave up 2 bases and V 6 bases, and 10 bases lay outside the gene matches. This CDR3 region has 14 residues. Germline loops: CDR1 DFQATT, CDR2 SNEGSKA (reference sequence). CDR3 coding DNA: TGCAGTGCCAGTTTAGCGGGTGGAACCTACGAGCAGTACTTC. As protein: CSASLAGGTYEQYF.

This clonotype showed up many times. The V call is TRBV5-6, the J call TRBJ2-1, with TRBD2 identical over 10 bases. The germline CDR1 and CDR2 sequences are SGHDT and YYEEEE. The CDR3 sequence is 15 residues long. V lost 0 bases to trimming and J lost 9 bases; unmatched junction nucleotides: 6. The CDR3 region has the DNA TGTGCCAGCAGCTTGGGGCTAGCGGGAGAAACTGAGCAGTTCTTC. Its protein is CASSLGLAGETEQFF.

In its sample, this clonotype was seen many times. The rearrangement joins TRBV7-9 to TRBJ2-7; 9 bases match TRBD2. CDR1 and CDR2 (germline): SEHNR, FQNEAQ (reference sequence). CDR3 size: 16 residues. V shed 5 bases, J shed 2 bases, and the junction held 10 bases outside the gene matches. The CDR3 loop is CASSRSSGSGTYEQYF. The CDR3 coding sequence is TGTGCCAGCAGCCGAAGTAGCGGGAGTGGGACCTACGAGCAGTACTTC.

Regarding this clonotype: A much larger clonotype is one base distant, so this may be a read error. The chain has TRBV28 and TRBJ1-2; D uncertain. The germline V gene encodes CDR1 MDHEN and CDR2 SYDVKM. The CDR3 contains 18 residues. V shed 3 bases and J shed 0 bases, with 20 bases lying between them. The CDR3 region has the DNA TGTGCCAGCAGTTTCGTGGCTGAACCCCCCGGAGCTAACTATGGCTACACCTTC. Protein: CASSFVAEPPGANYGYTF.

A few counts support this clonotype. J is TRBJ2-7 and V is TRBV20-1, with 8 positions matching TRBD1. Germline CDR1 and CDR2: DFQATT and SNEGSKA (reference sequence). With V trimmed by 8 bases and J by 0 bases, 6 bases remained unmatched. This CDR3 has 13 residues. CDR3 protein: CSRTGSTSYEQYF. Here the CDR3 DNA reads TGCAGTCGGACAGGGAGTACCTCCTACGAGCAGTACTTC.

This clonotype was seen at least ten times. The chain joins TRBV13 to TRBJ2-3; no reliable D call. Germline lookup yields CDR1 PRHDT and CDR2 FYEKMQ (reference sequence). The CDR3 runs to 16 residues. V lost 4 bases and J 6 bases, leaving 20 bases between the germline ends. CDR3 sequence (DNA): TGTGCCAGCAGCTCAGGTCGAGTAGCCGGTAGGGATACGCAGTATTTT. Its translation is CASSSGRVAGRDTQYF.

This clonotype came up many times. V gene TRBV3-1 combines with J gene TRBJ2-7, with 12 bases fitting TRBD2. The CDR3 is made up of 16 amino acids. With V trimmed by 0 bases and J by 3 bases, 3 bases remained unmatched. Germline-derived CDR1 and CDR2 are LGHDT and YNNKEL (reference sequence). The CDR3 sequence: CASSQEGLAGNYEQYF. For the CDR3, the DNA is TGTGCCAGCAGCCAAGAGGGACTAGCGGGCAACTACGAGCAGTACTTC.

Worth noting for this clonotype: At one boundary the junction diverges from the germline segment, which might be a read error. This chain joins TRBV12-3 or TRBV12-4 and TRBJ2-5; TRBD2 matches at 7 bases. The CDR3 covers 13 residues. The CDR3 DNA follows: TGTGGCAGCAGTCAGCGGGACGGAGAGACCCAGTACTTC. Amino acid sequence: CGSSQRDGETQYF.

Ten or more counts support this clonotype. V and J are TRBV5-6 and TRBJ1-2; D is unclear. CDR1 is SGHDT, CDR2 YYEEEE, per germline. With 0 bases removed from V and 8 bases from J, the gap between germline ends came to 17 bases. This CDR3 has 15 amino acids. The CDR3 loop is CASSLATSTFRGYTF. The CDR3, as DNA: TGTGCCAGCAGCTTGGCCACGTCCACATTTCGCGGCTACACCTTC.

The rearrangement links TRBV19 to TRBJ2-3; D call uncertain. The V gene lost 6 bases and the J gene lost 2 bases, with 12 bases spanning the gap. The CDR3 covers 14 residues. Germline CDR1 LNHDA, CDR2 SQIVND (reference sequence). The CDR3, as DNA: TGTGCCAGTAGGATGGCAGCTCCCACAGATACGCAGTATTTT. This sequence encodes CASRMAAPTDTQYF.